The entry below gives a single TCR beta chain sequence along with its context. There are a few counts of this clonotype. The antigen it recognizes is unknown. It has no much larger one-base neighbor in the sample; base qualities were not kept. Donors were six healthy women forming three monozygous twin pairs. Each of the three twin pairs had been raised together, and the twins in each pair were thought likely to have encountered the same infectious agents and vaccines. TCR cDNA libraries were prepared from RNA that was isolated from peripheral blood mononuclear cells. Libraries were built with 5' RACE. Sequencing was performed on an Illumina Genome Analyzer IIx. To prepare the RNA-based TCR cDNA libraries, a previously described protocol was followed, with several modifications. To prevent cross-contamination, sample-specific barcodes were added to both ends of each TCR cDNA library during cDNA synthesis and amplification. Per the source publication's procedure: Each library contained about 2 to 3.6 million CDR3-containing reads, and somewhere between about 90,000 and nearly 550,000 clonotypes were identified for each individual. After reads with improper barcode index combinations were thrown out, a cloneset for each library was built using the MiTCR software. While assembling CDR3 clonotypes, MiTCR corrected PCR and sequencing errors and either filtered or rescued low-quality reads. Artificial out-of-frame clonotypes were removed by being mapped to in-frame sequences, with one indel in the CDR3 allowed. Similarity of V and J gene usage between donors was measured as Jensen-Shannon divergence divided by mean entropy. TCRdb handled the public reads itself, with Q25 trimming in fastp and clone calling in MiXCR, and kept productive beta chains. Identical CDR3 protein sequences are pooled into one entry, listed with their most common genes and DNA. The V and J calls follow TCRdb's processing rather than the paper's. Counted in this sample were 350,000 to 450,000 distinct CDR3 sequences; approximately 30% of them appeared once. Together, the top ten hold more than 5.5% of the sample.

The source of the sample is a study of identical twins' blood T cells (dated by TCRdb to about 2013). For context, the study as a whole: The 12 libraries, six for the alpha chain and six for the beta chain, yielded 45 million to 55 million Illumina reads in total. The study compared TCR alpha and beta chain repertoires of three pairs of monozygous twins using next-generation sequencing to assess genetic influence on repertoire formation.

The CDR3 measures 11 amino acids from cysteine to phenylalanine. Solely the CDR3 DNA is kept, with 33 bases framed from the first base. V is shortened by 8 bases, J by 7 bases, and the region joining them spans 8 bases. CDR1 and CDR2 were assigned from the germline V gene as MNHEY and SVGEGT. Points the paper makes about the study in general: Independent studies were stated to be required to validate the proposed role of the TCRalpha J segment in MHC recognition during thymic selection. V gene usage, even among non-selected out-of-frame TCRbeta clonotypes, was reported to be markedly more similar within twin pairs than between unrelated donors. The number of CDR3 clonotypes shared between two donors was mainly determined by the product of the cloneset sizes of the two donors, and no clear deviation from this trend was shown by twins. Because the twins were reared together, environmental influences could not be ruled out as the explanation for twin similarity. Looking at the most abundant TCRbeta clonotypes, every donor had more CDR3 sequences in common with her twin than with unrelated donors.

The V and J segments used are TRBV6-2 or TRBV6-3 and TRBJ2-2; the D gene is not confidently resolved. The sequencing input was PBMCs. The sequence came from a woman between 18 and 55 years old in good health. The bases read TGTGCCAGCCGCCAGAACGGGGAGCTGTTTTTT. Its translation reads: CASRQNGELFF.